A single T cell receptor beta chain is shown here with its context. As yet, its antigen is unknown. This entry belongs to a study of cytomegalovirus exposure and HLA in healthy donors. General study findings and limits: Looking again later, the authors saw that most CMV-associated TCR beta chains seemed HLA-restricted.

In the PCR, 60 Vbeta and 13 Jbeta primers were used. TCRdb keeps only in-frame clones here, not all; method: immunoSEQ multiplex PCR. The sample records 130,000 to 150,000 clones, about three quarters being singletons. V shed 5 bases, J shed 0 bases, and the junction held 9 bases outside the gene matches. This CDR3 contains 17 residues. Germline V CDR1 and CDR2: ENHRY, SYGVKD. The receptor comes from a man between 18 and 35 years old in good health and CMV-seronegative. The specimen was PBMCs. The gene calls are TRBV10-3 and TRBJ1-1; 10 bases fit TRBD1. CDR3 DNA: TGTGCCATCAGTCCGATACCGGGACAGGGGATGAACACTGAAGCTTTCTTT. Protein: CAISPIPGQGMNTEAFF.